The rows below give T cell receptor beta chains drawn from one sample of a study of CD8+ T cells in alopecia areata. TCRdb keeps only in-frame clones here, not all; method: immunoSEQ multiplex PCR. The table includes over 150,000 clones, about 61% detected once. The sequenced sample was CD8+ T cells sorted from blood. The receptors stem from a human donor in good health. The CDR3 runs from the conserved cysteine through the conserved F or W. Each record gives: J gene, V gene, D gene, clone size, CDR3 DNA, CDR3 protein. A D gene is named only where the DNA matches it firmly. The size field is filled for only some rows; it gives once, few, many or a size class.

TRBJ1-1	TRBV6-5	-	-	TGTGCCAGCCATTACGGGGCCCTTGAAGCTTTCTTT	CASHYGALEAFF
TRBJ1-4	TRBV7-9	TRBD1	few	TGTGCCAGCAGCCCGGGACAGGGGAATGAAAAACTGTTTTTT	CASSPGQGNEKLFF
TRBJ2-1	TRBV2	TRBD1	-	TGTGCCAGCATAACAGGGGGCAATGAGCAGTTCTTC	CASITGGNEQFF
TRBJ1-4	TRBV2	-	few	TGTGCCAGCAGGGAGGGGAAAAAACTGTTTTTT	CASREGKKLFF
TRBJ1-5	TRBV4-1	-	-	TGCGCCAGCAGCCAGGTGCTGGGCCCCAATCAGCCCCAGCATTTT	CASSQVLGPNQPQHF
TRBJ1-1	TRBV9	-	few	TGTGCCAGCAGCCCTATCCTGGACACTGAAGCTTTCTTT	CASSPILDTEAFF
TRBJ2-1	TRBV30	TRBD2	-	TGTGCCTGGAGTGATTGGACTAGGTCGACCAATGAGCAGTTCTTC	CAWSDWTRSTNEQFF
TRBJ2-1	TRBV19	-	few	TGTGCCAGTAGTATGGGCCGGAACAATGAGCAGTTCTTC	CASSMGRNNEQFF
TRBJ1-2	TRBV7-9	-	few	TGTGCCAGCAGCTCAAGTCCCCCATGGTTTGGCTACACCTTC	CASSSSPPWFGYTF
TRBJ2-5	TRBV5-6	-	-	TGTGCCAGCAGCTTGTCGGGGGGCTCTGGGGAGACCCAGTACTTC	CASSLSGGSGETQYF
TRBJ1-2	TRBV10-1	-	-	TGCGCCAGCAGTGAGGTTGCTAACTATGGCTACACCTTC	CASSEVANYGYTF
TRBJ2-1	TRBV5-1	TRBD1	-	TGCGCCAGCAGCTTAACAGGGGTCTGGGATGAGCAGTTCTTC	CASSLTGVWDEQFF
TRBJ2-3	TRBV29-1	-	few	TGCAGCGCACTCGGCTTTGACACAGATACGCAGTATTTT	CSALGFDTDTQYF
TRBJ1-4	TRBV5-4	TRBD1	few	TGTGCCAGCAGCGACGGACAGGGGAGGATTGAAAAACTGTTTTTT	CASSDGQGRIEKLFF
TRBJ1-6	TRBV5-1	-	-	TGCGCCAGCAGCTCAGCCTCGGGAGGTTCACCCCTCCACTTT	CASSSASGGSPLHF
TRBJ2-3	TRBV5-1	TRBD2	few	TGCGCCAGCAGCTTGGCTGGACTAGCCCCACTTGATACGCAGTATTTT	CASSLAGLAPLDTQYF
TRBJ2-3	TRBV7-6	TRBD2	once	TGTGCCAGCAGCCTAGCGGGGAGATACACAGATACGCAGTATTTT	CASSLAGRYTDTQYF
TRBJ1-1	TRBV29-1	TRBD1	-	TGCAGCGTAAGGGACAGGGGGCAGACTTTCTTT	CSVRDRGQTFF
TRBJ2-2	TRBV7-9	-	few	TGTGCCAGCAGCGCGGGACGTCGGAACACCGGGGAGCTGTTTTTT	CASSAGRRNTGELFF
TRBJ2-3	TRBV14	-	-	TGTGCCAGCAGCCAAGATCCCGGGATTACGCAGTATTTT	CASSQDPGITQYF
TRBJ2-7	TRBV19	-	-	TGTGCCAGTAGTCAAGGACTGTTCTCCTACGAGCAGTACTTC	CASSQGLFSYEQYF
TRBJ1-1	TRBV4-1	-	few	TGCGCCAGCGGTCTGAACACTGAAGCTTTCTTT	CASGLNTEAFF
TRBJ2-5	TRBV4-1	-	-	TGCGCCAGCAGCCAAGGGGCGGCGGCATGGCAGTACTTC	CASSQGAAAWQYF